This section outlines one T cell receptor beta chain sequence together with its context. Original handling: Nucleated cell number was recorded as an estimate derived from reference gene primer amplification. Data came from immunoSEQ multiplex PCR; TCRdb stores just in-frame clones and leaves some out. That table is the source of V, J and clone size, and D and trimming were worked out from the DNA. This table has 150,000 or so clones, approximately 83% appearing once. The data were obtained in a study of blood T cell repertoires in COVID-19. Study details: COVID-19 samples, acute and convalescent, were from the United States, Italy and Spain. PBMCs, B-cell-depleted T cells, or T cells were the source of the cDNA or gDNA that made up the material.

Losses at the gene ends were 5 bases for V and 5 bases for J; bases not matched to a gene: 13. This CDR3 is 16 amino acids long. Germline assignment: CDR1 SGHAT and CDR2 FQNNGV. This sequence joins TRBV11-2 and TRBJ1-1, with 8 bases that match TRBD1. Material for sequencing was peripheral blood. This TCR was recovered from a woman older than 75 with acute or convalescent COVID-19. CDR3: CASSPPGTGVRTEAFF. The CDR3 DNA sequence: TGTGCCAGCAGCCCCCCCGGGACAGGAGTGAGAACTGAAGCTTTCTTT.